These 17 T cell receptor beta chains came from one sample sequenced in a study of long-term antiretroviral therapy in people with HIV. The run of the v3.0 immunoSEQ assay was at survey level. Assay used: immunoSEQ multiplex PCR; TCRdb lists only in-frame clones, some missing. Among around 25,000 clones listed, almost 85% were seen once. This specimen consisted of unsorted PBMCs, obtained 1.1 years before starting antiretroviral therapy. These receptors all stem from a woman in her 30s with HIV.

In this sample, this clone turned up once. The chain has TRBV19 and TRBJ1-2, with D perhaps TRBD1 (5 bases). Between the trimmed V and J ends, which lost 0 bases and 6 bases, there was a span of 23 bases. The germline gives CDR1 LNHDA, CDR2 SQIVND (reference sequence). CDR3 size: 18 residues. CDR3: CASSIDPETDFRLNGYTF. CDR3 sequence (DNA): TGTGCCAGTAGTATAGATCCCGAGACAGATTTTCGGCTCAATGGCTACACCTTC.

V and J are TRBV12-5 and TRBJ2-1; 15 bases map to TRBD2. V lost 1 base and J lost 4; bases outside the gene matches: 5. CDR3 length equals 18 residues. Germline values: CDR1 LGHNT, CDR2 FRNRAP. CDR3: CASGLAGLAGGPYNEQFF. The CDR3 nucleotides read TGTGCTAGTGGTTTGGCCGGACTAGCGGGGGGGCCGTACAATGAGCAGTTCTTC.

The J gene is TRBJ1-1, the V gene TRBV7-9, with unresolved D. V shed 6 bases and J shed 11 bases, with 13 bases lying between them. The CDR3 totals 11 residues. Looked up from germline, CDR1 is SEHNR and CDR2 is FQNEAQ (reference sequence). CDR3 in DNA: TGTGCCAGCAGTTTCGGCCAAGCGGCTTTCTTT. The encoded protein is CASSFGQAAFF.

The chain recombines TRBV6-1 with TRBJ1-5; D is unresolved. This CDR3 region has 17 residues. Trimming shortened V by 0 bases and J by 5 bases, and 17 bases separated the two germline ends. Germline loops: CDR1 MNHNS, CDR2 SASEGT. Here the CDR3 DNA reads TGTGCCAGCAGTGAAGCGCTGTGGTATGCTGGGGATCAGCCCCAGCATTTT. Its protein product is CASSEALWYAGDQPQHF.

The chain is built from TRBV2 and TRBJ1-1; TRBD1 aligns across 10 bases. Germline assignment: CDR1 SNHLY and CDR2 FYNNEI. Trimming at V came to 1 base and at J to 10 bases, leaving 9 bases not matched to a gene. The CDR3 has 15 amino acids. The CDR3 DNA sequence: TGTGCCAGCAGTGAAGAGGGTGGGACAGGGGTTACAGCTTTCTTT. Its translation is CASSEEGGTGVTAFF.

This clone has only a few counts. CDR3 loop: CAWIIGRVEAFF. DNA for the CDR3: TGTGCCTGGATTATAGGCCGGGTTGAAGCTTTCTTT. V is TRBV30 and J is TRBJ1-1; D is unresolved. CDR1 and CDR2 (germline): GTSNPN, SVGIG (reference sequence). The CDR3 runs 12 residues. V gave up 4 bases and J gave up 7 bases, with 13 bases separating them.

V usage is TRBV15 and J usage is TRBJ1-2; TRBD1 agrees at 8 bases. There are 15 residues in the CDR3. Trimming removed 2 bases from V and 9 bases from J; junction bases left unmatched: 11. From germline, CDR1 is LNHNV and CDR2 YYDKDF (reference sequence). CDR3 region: CATSRPGQEPFSYTF. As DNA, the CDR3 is TGTGCCACCAGCAGACCGGGACAGGAACCTTTTAGCTACACCTTC. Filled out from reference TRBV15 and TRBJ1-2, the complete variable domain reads DAMVIQNPRYQVTQFGKPVTLSCSQTLNHNVMYWYQQKSSQAPKLLFHYYDKDFNNEADTPDNFQSRRPNTSFCFLDIRSPGLGDTAMYLCATSRPGQEPFSYTFGSGTRLTVV.

The DNA of the CDR3 is TGTGCCAGCGGGGGGAATCAGCCCCAGCATTTT. Translated: CASGGNQPQHF. The chain employs TRBV2 and TRBJ1-5; possibly TRBD1 for D (5 bases). The CDR3 extends over 11 amino acids. Between the trimmed V and J ends, which lost 8 bases and 4 bases, there was a span of 6 bases. Germline V CDR1 and CDR2: SNHLY, FYNNEI. Full variable domain (outside the CDR3, taken from reference TRBV2 and TRBJ1-5): EPEVTQTPSHQVTQMGQEVILRCVPISNHLYFYWYRQILGQKVEFLVSFYNNEISEKSEIFDDQFSVERPDGSNFTLKIRSTKLEDSAMYFCASGGNQPQHFGDGTRLSIL.

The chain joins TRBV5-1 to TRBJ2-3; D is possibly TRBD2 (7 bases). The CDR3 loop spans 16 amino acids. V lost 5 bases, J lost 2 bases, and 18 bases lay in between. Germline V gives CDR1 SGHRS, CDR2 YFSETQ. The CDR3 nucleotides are TGCGCCAGCAGGTGGGGGGGGGCTAGATCCACAGATACGCAGTATTTT. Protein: CASRWGGARSTDTQYF.

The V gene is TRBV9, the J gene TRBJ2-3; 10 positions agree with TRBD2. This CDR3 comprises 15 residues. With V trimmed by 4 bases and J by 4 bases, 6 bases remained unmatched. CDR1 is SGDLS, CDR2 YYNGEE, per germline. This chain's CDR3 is CASSPGTSVADTQYF. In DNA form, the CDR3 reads TGTGCCAGCAGCCCAGGGACTAGCGTCGCAGATACGCAGTATTTT.

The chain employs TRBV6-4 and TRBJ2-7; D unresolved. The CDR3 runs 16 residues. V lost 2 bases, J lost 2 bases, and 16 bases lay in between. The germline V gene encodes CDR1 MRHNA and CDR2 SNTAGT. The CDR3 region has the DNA TGTGCCAGCAGTGACCCGGCGTCATTAAACACCTACGAGCAGTACTTC. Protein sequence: CASSDPASLNTYEQYF.

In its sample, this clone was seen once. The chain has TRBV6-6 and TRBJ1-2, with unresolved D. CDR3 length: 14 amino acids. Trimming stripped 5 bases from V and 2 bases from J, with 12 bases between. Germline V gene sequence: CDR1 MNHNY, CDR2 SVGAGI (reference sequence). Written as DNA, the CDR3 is TGTGCCAGCAGTCCTAGGACCCAAAACTATGGCTACACCTTC. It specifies CASSPRTQNYGYTF.

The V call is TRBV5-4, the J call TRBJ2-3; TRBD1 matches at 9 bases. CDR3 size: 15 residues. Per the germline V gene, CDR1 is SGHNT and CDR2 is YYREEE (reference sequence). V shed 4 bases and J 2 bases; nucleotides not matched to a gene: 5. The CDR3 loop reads CASSRGQGDTDTQYF. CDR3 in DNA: TGTGCCAGCAGCCGGGGACAGGGTGACACAGATACGCAGTATTTT.

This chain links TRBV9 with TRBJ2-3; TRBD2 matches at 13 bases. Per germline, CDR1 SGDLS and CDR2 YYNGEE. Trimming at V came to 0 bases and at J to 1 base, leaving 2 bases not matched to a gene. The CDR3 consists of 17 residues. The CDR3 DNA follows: TGTGCCAGCAGCGTAGTTGGACTAGCGGGGGGCACAGATACGCAGTATTTT. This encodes CASSVVGLAGGTDTQYF. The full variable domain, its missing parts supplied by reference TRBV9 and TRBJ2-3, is DSGVTQTPKHLITATGQRVTLRCSPRSGDLSVYWYQQSLDQGLQFLIQYYNGEERAKGNILERFSAQQFPDLHSELNLSSLELGDSALYFCASSVVGLAGGTDTQYFGPGTRLTVL.

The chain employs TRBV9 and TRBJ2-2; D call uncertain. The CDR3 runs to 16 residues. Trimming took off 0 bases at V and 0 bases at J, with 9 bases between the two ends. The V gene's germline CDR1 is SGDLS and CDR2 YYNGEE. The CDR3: CASSVGDNTNTGELFF. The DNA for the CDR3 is TGTGCCAGCAGCGTAGGAGACAACACGAACACCGGGGAGCTGTTTTTT.

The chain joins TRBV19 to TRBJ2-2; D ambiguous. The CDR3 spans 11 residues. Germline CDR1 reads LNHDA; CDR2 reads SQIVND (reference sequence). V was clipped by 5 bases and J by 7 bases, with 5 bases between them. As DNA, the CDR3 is TGTGCCAGTAGTTCGCACGGGGAGCTGTTTTTT. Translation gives CASSSHGELFF.

The CDR3 here is CASSPGPSSYEQYV. The CDR3 coding sequence is TGTGCCAGCAGTCCGGGGCCTAGCTCCTACGAGCAGTACGTC. V gene TRBV27 combines with J gene TRBJ2-7; D could derive from TRBD1 or TRBD2 (5 bases each). V lost 5 bases, J lost 0 bases, and 11 bases lay in between. The germline CDR1 and CDR2 sequences are MNHEY and SMNVEV (reference sequence). The CDR3 has 14 amino acids.